The T cell receptor beta chain described here comes from a study of cytomegalovirus exposure and HLA in healthy donors. The overall study: A data release that came early held tens of millions of unique TCRs from HLA-typed donors.

Study-wide results and caveats: Accurate HLA-A and HLA-B prediction from TCR beta sequences was reported for most subjects. Sequencing had likely introduced a cluster of highly shared sequence variants as an artifact. A later analysis reportedly found that, within productive TCRs, an Asian-associated ancestry cluster had fewer N-insertions than the mean observed across the 666 donors.

Per the germline V gene, CDR1 is LNHNV and CDR2 is YYDKDF (reference sequence). V lost 1 base, J lost 4 bases, and 13 bases lay in between. The CDR3 runs to 15 residues. In the case of this clone: Antigen unknown.

Both 60 Vbeta primers and 13 Jbeta primers went into the PCR. Method: immunoSEQ multiplex PCR; TCRdb's copy keeps in-frame clones and lacks some. The sample records approximately 190,000 clones, 75% to 90% being singletons. Sequenced: PBMCs. The receptor's source is a woman aged 50 to 60 in good health and CMV-seropositive. V is TRBV15 and J is TRBJ1-1; tentatively, D is TRBD1 (6 bases). The CDR3 here is CATSRGRGAGTEAFF. CDR3 nucleotide sequence: TGTGCCACCAGCAGAGGTCGGGGGGCAGGCACTGAAGCTTTCTTT.